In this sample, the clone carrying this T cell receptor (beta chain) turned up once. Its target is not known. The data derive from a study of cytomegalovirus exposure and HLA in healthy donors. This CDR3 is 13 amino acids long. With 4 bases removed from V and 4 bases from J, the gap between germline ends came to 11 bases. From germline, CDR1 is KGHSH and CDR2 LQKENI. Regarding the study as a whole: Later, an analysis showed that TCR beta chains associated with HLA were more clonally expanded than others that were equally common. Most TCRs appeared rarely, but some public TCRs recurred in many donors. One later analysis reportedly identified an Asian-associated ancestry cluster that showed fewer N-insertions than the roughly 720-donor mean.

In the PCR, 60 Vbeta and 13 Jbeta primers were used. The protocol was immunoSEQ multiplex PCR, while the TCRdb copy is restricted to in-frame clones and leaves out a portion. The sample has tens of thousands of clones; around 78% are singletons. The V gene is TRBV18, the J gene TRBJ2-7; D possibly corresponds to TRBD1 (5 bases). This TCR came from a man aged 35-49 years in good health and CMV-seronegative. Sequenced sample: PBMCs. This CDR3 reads CASSLTDQYEQYF. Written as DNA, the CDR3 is TGTGCCAGCTCACTGACAGACCAATACGAGCAGTACTTC.